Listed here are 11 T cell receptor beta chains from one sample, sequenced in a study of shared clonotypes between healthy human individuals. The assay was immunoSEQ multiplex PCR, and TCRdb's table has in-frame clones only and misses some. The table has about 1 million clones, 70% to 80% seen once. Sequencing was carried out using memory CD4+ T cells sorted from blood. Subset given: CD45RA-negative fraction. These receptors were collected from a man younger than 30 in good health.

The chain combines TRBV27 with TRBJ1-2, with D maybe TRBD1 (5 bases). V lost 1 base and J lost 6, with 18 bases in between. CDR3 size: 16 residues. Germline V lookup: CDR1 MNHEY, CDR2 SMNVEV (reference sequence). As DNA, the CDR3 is TGTGCCAGCAGTTTATATGGGGCAGGGAACGGGCATGGCTACACCTTC. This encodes CASSLYGAGNGHGYTF.

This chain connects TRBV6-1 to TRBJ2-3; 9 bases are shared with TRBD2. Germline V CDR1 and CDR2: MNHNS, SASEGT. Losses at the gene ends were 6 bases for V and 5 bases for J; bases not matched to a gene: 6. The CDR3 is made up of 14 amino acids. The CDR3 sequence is CASSGGGAEDTQYF. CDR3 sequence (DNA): TGTGCCAGCAGCGGCGGGGGGGCTGAAGATACGCAGTATTTT.

As DNA, the CDR3 is TGTGCCAGCAGCTCGACTTATTTGCTTGGCTACACCTTC. It is translated as CASSSTYLLGYTF. V and J are TRBV5-6 and TRBJ1-2, with D hard to call. The V end was cut by 3 bases, the J end by 7 bases, with 13 bases between. CDR3 length: 13 residues. Germline V lookup: CDR1 SGHDT, CDR2 YYEEEE.

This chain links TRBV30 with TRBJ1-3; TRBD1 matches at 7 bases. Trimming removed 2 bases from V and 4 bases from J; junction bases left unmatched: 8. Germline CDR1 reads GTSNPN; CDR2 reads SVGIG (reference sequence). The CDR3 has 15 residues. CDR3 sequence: CAWSRIGQVGNTIYF. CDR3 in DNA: TGTGCCTGGAGTCGTATCGGACAGGTCGGAAACACCATATATTTT.

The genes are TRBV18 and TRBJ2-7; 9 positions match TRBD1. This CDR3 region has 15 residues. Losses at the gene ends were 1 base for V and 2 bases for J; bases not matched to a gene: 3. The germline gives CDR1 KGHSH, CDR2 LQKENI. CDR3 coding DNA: TGTGCCAGCTCACCACAAGGGACAGGGACCTACGAGCAGTACTTC. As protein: CASSPQGTGTYEQYF.

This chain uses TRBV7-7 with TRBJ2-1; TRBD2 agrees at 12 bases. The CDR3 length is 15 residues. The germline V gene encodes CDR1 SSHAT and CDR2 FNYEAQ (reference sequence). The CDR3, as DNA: TGTGTGGTCGGGCCCGGGACTAGCGGGCACAATGAGCAGTTCTTC. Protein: CVVGPGTSGHNEQFF.

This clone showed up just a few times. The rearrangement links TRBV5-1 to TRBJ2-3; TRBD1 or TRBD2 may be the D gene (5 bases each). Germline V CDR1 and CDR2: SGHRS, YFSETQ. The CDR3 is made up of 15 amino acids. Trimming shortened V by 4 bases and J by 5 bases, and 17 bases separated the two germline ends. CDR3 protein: CASSPRAPQGDTQYF. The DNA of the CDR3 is TGCGCCAGCAGCCCGAGGGCCCCGCAGGGAGATACGCAGTATTTT.

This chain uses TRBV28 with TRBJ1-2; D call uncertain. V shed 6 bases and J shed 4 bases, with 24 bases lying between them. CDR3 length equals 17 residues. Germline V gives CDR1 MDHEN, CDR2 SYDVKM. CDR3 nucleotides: TGTGCCAGCAGCGGTCCCTCTCTTGGTTCTTTGCCCTATGGCTACACCTTC. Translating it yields CASSGPSLGSLPYGYTF.

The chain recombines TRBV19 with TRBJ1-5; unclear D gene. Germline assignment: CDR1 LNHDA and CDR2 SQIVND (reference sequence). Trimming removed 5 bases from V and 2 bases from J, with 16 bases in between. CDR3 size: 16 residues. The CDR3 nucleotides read TGTGCCAGTAGTCACCGAGAGGGCGCGGGCAATCAGCCCCAGCATTTT. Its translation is CASSHREGAGNQPQHF. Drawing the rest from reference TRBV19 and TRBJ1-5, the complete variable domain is DGGITQSPKYLFRKEGQNVTLSCEQNLNHDAMYWYRQDPGQGLRLIYYSQIVNDFQKGDIAEGYSVSREKKESFPLTVTSAQKNPTAFYLCASSHREGAGNQPQHFGDGTRLSIL.

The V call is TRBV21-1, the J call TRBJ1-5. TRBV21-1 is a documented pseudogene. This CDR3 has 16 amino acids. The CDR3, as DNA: TGTGCCAGCAGCAAAGGGGAAGGGAGGGAAAATCAGCCCCAGCATTTT. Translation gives CASSKGEGRENQPQHF.

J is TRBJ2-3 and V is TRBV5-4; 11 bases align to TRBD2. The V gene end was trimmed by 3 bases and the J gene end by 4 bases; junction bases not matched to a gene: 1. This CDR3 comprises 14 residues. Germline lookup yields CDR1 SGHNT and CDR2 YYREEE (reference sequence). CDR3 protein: CASSWGLAADTQYF. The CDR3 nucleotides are TGTGCCAGCAGCTGGGGACTAGCGGCAGATACGCAGTATTTT.